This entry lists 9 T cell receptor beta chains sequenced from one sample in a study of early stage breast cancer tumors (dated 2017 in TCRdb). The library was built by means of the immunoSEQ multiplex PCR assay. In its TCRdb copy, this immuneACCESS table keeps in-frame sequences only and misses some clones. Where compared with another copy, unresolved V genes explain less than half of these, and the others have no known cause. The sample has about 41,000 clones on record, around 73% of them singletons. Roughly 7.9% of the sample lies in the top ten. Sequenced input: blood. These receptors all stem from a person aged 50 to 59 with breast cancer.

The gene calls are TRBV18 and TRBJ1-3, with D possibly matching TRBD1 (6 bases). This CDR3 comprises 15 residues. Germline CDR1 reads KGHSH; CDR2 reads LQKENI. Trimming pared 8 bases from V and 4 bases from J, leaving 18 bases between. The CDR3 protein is CASAPGQPPGNTIYF. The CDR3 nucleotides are TGTGCCAGCGCGCCCGGACAGCCGCCAGGAAACACCATATATTTT.

The CDR3 spells CASSMGMGTEAFF. CDR3 DNA: TGTGCCAGCAGCATGGGCATGGGCACTGAAGCTTTCTTT. The genes are TRBV11-2 and TRBJ1-1; D remains unclear. The CDR3 consists of 13 residues. Germline V gene lookup returns CDR1 SGHAT and CDR2 FQNNGV. Trimming took 5 bases from V and 4 from J, leaving 11 bases between them.

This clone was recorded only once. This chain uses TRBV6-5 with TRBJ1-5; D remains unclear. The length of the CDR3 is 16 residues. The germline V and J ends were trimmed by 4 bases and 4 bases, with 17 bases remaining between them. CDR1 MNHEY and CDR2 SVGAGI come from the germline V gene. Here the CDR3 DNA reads TGTGCCAGCAGTTGGCGTAGGAGGAGTAGTAATCAGCCCCAGCATTTT. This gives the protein CASSWRRRSSNQPQHF.

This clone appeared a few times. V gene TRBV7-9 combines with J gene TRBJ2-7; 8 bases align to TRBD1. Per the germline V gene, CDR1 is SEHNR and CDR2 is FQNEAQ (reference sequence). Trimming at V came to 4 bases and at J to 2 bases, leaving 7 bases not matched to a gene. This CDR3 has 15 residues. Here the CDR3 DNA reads TGTGCCAGCAGCTCCCCGGGACAGGATCCCTACGAGCAGTACTTC. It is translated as CASSSPGQDPYEQYF.

The CDR3 nucleotides are TGTGCCAGCAGTCCTAGCGGGGGGGCAACTGATACGCAGTATTTT. It translates to CASSPSGGATDTQYF. The chain carries TRBV2 and TRBJ2-3; the match to TRBD2 covers 12 bases. CDR3 length equals 15 residues. Germline V lookup: CDR1 SNHLY, CDR2 FYNNEI. J gave up 6 bases and V 5 bases, and 6 bases lay outside the gene matches.

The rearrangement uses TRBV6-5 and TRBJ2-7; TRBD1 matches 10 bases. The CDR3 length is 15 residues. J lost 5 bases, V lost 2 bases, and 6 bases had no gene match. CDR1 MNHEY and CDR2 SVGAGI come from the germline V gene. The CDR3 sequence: CASSYPGQGSNEQYF. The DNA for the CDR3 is TGTGCCAGCAGTTACCCGGGACAGGGGAGCAACGAGCAGTACTTC.

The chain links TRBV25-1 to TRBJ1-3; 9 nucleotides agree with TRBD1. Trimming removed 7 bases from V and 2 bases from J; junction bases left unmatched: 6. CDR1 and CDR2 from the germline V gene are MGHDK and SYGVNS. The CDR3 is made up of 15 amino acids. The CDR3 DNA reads TGTGCCAGCAAGCAAACAGGGGGCGCTGGAAACACCATATATTTT. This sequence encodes CASKQTGGAGNTIYF.

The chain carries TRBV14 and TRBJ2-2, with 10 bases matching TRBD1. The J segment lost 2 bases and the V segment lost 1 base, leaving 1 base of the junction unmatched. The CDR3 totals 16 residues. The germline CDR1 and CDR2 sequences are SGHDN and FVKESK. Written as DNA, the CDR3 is TGTGCCAGCAGCCAAGGACAGGGGGCCAACACCGGGGAGCTGTTTTTT. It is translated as CASSQGQGANTGELFF.

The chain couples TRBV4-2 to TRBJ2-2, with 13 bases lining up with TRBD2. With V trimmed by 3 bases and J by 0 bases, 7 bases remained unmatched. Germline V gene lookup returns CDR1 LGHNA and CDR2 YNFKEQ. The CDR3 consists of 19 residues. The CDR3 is CASSQGTSGMVTNTGELFF. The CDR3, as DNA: TGTGCCAGCAGCCAGGGGACTAGCGGGATGGTTACGAACACCGGGGAGCTGTTTTTT.